This T cell receptor beta chain was documented in a study of monozygotic twins with inflammatory bowel disease. Study-level findings and limits: Immunosuppressive treatments were not uniform, and this may have added variability to patient repertoires. Comparison of concordant versus discordant twins revealed no difference in repertoire similarity, possibly due to limited power.

Concerning this clonotype: Antigen: not known.

TCRdb reworked the 5' RACE reads into one entry per CDR3 protein, no DNA. The sample data list more than 350,000 distinct CDR3 sequences. The CDR3 runs 13 residues. The germline CDR1 and CDR2 sequences are MNHEY and SMNVEV (reference sequence). The origin of this receptor is a human donor with ulcerative colitis or Crohn's disease, or a healthy co-twin of an affected twin (not recorded which). Sequences were obtained from blood. This chain links TRBV27 with TRBJ2-7. CDR3 region: CASSFTNFHEQYF.